Listed here are 16 T cell receptor beta chains from one sample, sequenced in a study of shared clonotypes between healthy human individuals. The protocol was immunoSEQ multiplex PCR, while the TCRdb copy is restricted to in-frame clones and leaves out a portion. The sample carries about 960,000 clones, more than 75% recorded once. The sequencing input was memory CD4+ T cells sorted from blood. The sample's subset: CD45RA-negative fraction. Every receptor here comes from a man aged 18 to 30 in good health.

The V call is TRBV7-2, the J call TRBJ1-2; D may be TRBD1 (5 bases). V shed 0 bases and J shed 6 bases, with 11 bases lying between them. The germline gives CDR1 SGHTA, CDR2 FQGNSA. CDR3 size: 14 residues. This CDR3 is CASSLARDGNGYTF. In DNA form, the CDR3 reads TGTGCCAGCAGCTTAGCCCGGGACGGTAATGGCTACACCTTC.

The chain couples TRBV7-9 to TRBJ1-1, with D maybe TRBD1 (6 bases). CDR3 size: 14 residues. In germline, CDR1 is SEHNR, CDR2 FQNEAQ (reference sequence). V lost 4 bases and J 4 bases, leaving 13 bases between the germline ends. CDR3 amino acids: CASSSFQGSTEAFF. The DNA for the CDR3 is TGTGCCAGCAGCTCGTTTCAGGGGTCCACTGAAGCTTTCTTT.

This clone has just one count. This chain links TRBV6-1 with TRBJ2-7; TRBD1 matches at 7 bases. Trimming cost V 3 bases and J 5 bases; bases outside gene matches: 7. The germline V gene encodes CDR1 MNHNS and CDR2 SASEGT. CDR3 length equals 14 residues. In DNA form, the CDR3 reads TGTGCCAGCAGTGAGAGGTACAGGGGAAACGAGCAGTACTTC. Translated, it gives CASSERYRGNEQYF.

The CDR3 loop is CASSLGWALNYGYTF. DNA of the CDR3: TGTGCCAGCAGCTTGGGGTGGGCGTTAAACTATGGCTACACCTTC. This chain joins TRBV5-5 and TRBJ1-2; D unresolved. The CDR3 runs to 15 residues. V was pared by 0 bases and J by 2 bases, with 11 bases between. Germline lookup yields CDR1 SGHKS and CDR2 YYEKEE (reference sequence).

The rearrangement joins TRBV7-6 to TRBJ2-2; the D is unclear. The CDR3 covers 13 residues. Germline-derived CDR1 and CDR2 are SGHVS and FNYEAQ. V dropped 7 bases and J dropped 6 bases, with 12 bases sitting between them. The CDR3 region has the DNA TGTGCCAGCACCTTTAGTGTCTCCGGGGAGCTGTTTTTT. Translating gives CASTFSVSGELFF.

V gene TRBV29-1 combines with J gene TRBJ1-2; D may be TRBD1 (5 bases). CDR1 SQVTM and CDR2 ANQGSEA come from the germline V gene. V was cut by 4 bases and J by 4 bases, with 13 bases left in between. The CDR3 has 13 residues. CDR3: CSVGAQEGYGYTF. CDR3 sequence (DNA): TGCAGCGTTGGAGCACAGGAGGGCTATGGCTACACCTTC.

In the case of this clone: Other DNA sequences within the sample encode an identical CDR3. The rearrangement links TRBV2 to TRBJ2-2; D is ambiguous. The V gene lost 6 bases and the J gene lost 1 base, with 9 bases spanning the gap. Germline CDR1 reads SNHLY; CDR2 reads FYNNEI. CDR3 length: 14 residues. The CDR3 DNA sequence: TGTGCCAGCAGCCCGGGTAGGAACACCGGGGAGCTGTTTTTT. Translating it yields CASSPGRNTGELFF.

The rearrangement uses TRBV10-2 and TRBJ2-5; tentatively, D is TRBD2 (5 bases). This CDR3 is 15 amino acids long. The V and J ends lost 4 bases and 4 bases respectively, with 16 bases between them. The germline V gene encodes CDR1 WSHSY and CDR2 SAAADI. Here the CDR3 DNA reads TGCGCCAGCAGTGGACTGCCCGGGCGGGCAGAGACCCAGTACTTC. Translation gives CASSGLPGRAETQYF.

V usage is TRBV16 and J usage is TRBJ1-6; D is possibly TRBD1 (6 bases). CDR1 is KGHSY and CDR2 is FQNENV in the germline V gene. V gave up 4 bases and J gave up 4 bases, with 14 bases separating them. This CDR3 region has 16 residues. The CDR3 is CASSLLRTDYNSPLHF. CDR3 bases: TGTGCCAGCAGCCTACTTCGGACAGATTATAATTCACCCCTCCACTTT.

Turning to this clone: This CDR3 is also generated by other DNA sequences in the sample. The chain recombines TRBV7-2 with TRBJ2-7, with a possible D match to TRBD1 (5 bases). Trimming stripped 1 base from V and 1 base from J, with 8 bases between. Germline V gene data show CDR1 as SGHTA and CDR2 as FQGNSA. The CDR3 extends over 14 amino acids. CDR3 loop: CASSLGGQSYEQYF. The CDR3, as DNA: TGTGCCAGCAGCTTAGGGGGCCAGTCCTACGAGCAGTACTTC.

CDR3 region: CASSTVFGETQYF. The CDR3 DNA reads TGTGCCTCATCGACAGTCTTTGGCGAGACCCAGTACTTC. The gene calls are TRBV28 and TRBJ2-5; D may be TRBD1 (5 bases). The germline gives CDR1 MDHEN, CDR2 SYDVKM. V lost 11 bases to trimming and J lost 5 bases, with 18 bases between them. This CDR3 is 13 amino acids long.

This chain connects TRBV4-3 to TRBJ2-6, with 13 nucleotides matching TRBD2. Germline V gene lookup returns CDR1 LGHNA and CDR2 YSLEER. V lost 0 bases and J lost 2; bases outside the gene matches: 7. CDR3 length equals 20 residues. The DNA of the CDR3 is TGCGCCAGCAGCCAAGAATACAGACTAGCGGGAGGAACTGGGGCCAACGTCCTGACTTTC. Protein: CASSQEYRLAGGTGANVLTF.

In the case of this clone: This may stem from a read error, because a much larger clone lies one nucleotide away. The same CDR3 is also encoded by other DNA sequences in this sample. The V gene is TRBV6-1, the J gene TRBJ1-2, with D unclear. The CDR3 length is 11 residues. Trimming stripped 1 base from V and 5 bases from J, with 2 bases between. Per germline, CDR1 MNHNS and CDR2 SASEGT. In DNA form, the CDR3 reads TGTGCCAGCAGTGAAGGGTATGGCTACACCTTC. Translated: CASSEGYGYTF.

In DNA form, the CDR3 reads TGTGCCAGCTCACCTAATAAAGATAAAGTAGGACAGATCGCAACTAATGAAAAACTGTTTTTT. Its translation: CASSPNKDKVGQIATNEKLFF. V usage is TRBV18 and J usage is TRBJ1-4, with D tentatively TRBD1 (6 bases). Per the germline V gene, CDR1 is KGHSH and CDR2 is LQKENI. This CDR3 spans 21 amino acids. The ends were cut back, 3 bases at V and 0 bases at J, with 26 bases in the middle.

Ten or more counts support this clone. Here the CDR3 DNA reads TGTGCCAGCAGGCCGACAGGGACACATTCACCCCTCCACTTT. This sequence encodes CASRPTGTHSPLHF. This chain joins TRBV6-6 and TRBJ1-6; 7 bases map to TRBD1. Germline CDR1 is MNHNY and CDR2 is SVGAGI (reference sequence). The CDR3 is made up of 14 amino acids. V lost 6 bases and J lost 8; bases outside the gene matches: 7.

The chain employs TRBV29-1 and TRBJ2-3; a possible D gene is TRBD2 (5 bases). CDR3 length: 15 residues. Germline lookup yields CDR1 SQVTM and CDR2 ANQGSEA. V dropped 2 bases and J dropped 3 bases, with 15 bases sitting between them. CDR3 nucleotide sequence: TGCAGCGTTGAATGGAGGTCTAGACGGACAGATACGCAGTATTTT. Protein sequence: CSVEWRSRRTDTQYF.